This T cell receptor (beta chain) was obtained from a study of T cells in tuberculosis. Described time point: new active TB diagnosis, blood taken before or within 7 days of starting treatment. Sequencing was performed with immunoSEQ multiplex PCR; in TCRdb, only in-frame clones are kept and a portion is missing. The sample holds roughly 35,000 clones; 92% are singletons and the top ten take 7%. Germline lookup yields CDR1 SQVTM and CDR2 ANQGSEA. The CDR3 loop spans 15 amino acids. Losses at the gene ends were 6 bases for V and 5 bases for J; bases not matched to a gene: 13. This sample comprised PBMCs, obtained at tuberculosis diagnosis. V gene TRBV29-1 combines with J gene TRBJ1-1, with 9 bases that match TRBD1. The clonotype comes from an adult with tuberculosis. Some clones in this sample may be carry-over from other donors' samples. The CDR3: CSVQENRGRGTEAFF. The DNA of the CDR3 is TGCAGCGTACAAGAGAACAGGGGGCGGGGAACTGAAGCTTTCTTT.